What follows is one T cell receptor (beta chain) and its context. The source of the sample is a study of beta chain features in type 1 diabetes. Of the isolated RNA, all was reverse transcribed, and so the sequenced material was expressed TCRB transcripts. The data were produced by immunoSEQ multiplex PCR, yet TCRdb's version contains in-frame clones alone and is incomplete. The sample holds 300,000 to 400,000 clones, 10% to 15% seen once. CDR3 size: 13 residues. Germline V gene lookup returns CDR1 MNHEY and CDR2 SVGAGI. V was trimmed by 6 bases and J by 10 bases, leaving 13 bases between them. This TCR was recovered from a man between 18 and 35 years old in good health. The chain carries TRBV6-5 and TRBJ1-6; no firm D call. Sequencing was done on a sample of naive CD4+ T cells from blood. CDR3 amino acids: CASRPRAGSPLHF. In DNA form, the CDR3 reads TGTGCCAGCAGACCACGGGCGGGATCACCCCTCCACTTT.